These T cell receptor beta chains were read from a single sample in a study of graft-versus-host responses after intestinal transplantation. Antigens of these TCRs are unknown. The method was immunoSEQ multiplex PCR; TCRdb's version includes in-frame clones alone and lacks a portion of them. Of under 150,000 clones listed, around nine tenths are singletons. The specimen was unstimulated CD4+ T cells sorted from spleen or lymph node cells, collected before intestinal transplant. These receptor sequences come from a human donor who received an intestinal transplant. CDR3s include the opening cysteine and the closing phenylalanine or tryptophan. The order of the fields is CDR3 length, D gene, J gene, clone size, V gene, CDR3 DNA, CDR3 protein. D genes are given only for firm matches. Size values are once, few and many counts, or a class for expanded clones, and some rows have none.

length: 11; D: TRBD1; J: TRBJ1-4; size: few; V: TRBV5-6; DNA: TGTGCCAGCAGCTACGGGACAGAGAGGTTTTTT; CDR3: CASSYGTERFF
length: 12; D: -; J: TRBJ1-5; size: -; V: TRBV11-2; DNA: TGTGCCAGCAGCCAGGGGACGCAGCCCCAGCATTTT; CDR3: CASSQGTQPQHF
length: 16; D: TRBD1; J: TRBJ1-2; size: -; V: TRBV5-1; DNA: TGCGCCAGCACCAATGCCCTGGGACAGAATAACTATGGCTACACCTTC; CDR3: CASTNALGQNNYGYTF
length: 13; D: -; J: TRBJ1-2; size: -; V: TRBV10-3; DNA: TGTGCCATCAGTGAGGGGAGAATTGGGGTATACACCTTC; CDR3: CAISEGRIGVYTF
length: 17; D: -; J: TRBJ2-1; size: -; V: TRBV5-6; DNA: TGTGCCAGCAGCTATATATATCAAGCTGGGGGGTACAATGAGCAGTTCTTC; CDR3: CASSYIYQAGGYNEQFF
length: 13; D: -; J: TRBJ1-6; size: -; V: TRBV19; DNA: TGTGCCAGTAGCGTAACAGGAAGGTCACCCCTCCACTTT; CDR3: CASSVTGRSPLHF
length: 19; D: -; J: TRBJ2-3; size: -; V: TRBV11-2; DNA: TGTGCCAGCAGCTTAGGCCCGTGGCCGACGAAGAACAGCACAGATACGCAGTATTTT; CDR3: CASSLGPWPTKNSTDTQYF
length: 12; D: -; J: TRBJ2-7; size: -; V: TRBV27; DNA: TGTGCCAGCAGTACCCCACCCGGCGAGCAGTACTTC; CDR3: CASSTPPGEQYF
length: 15; D: -; J: TRBJ1-2; size: -; V: TRBV7-9; DNA: TGTGCCAGCAGCTTGGTACGGGACACAAACTATGGCTACACCTTC; CDR3: CASSLVRDTNYGYTF
length: 10; D: -; J: TRBJ1-1; size: -; V: TRBV21-1; DNA: TGTGCCAGCCGGAGAACTGAAGCTTTCTTT; CDR3: CASRRTEAFF
length: 14; D: -; J: TRBJ1-1; size: -; V: TRBV11-2; DNA: TGTGCCAGCAGCTTAGATCCTAAGGCAGATGAAGCTTTCTTT; CDR3: CASSLDPKADEAFF
length: 15; D: TRBD1; J: TRBJ2-5; size: -; V: TRBV7-9; DNA: TGTGCCAGCAGCCGGGGGGACAGGGGACAAGAGACCCAGTACTTC; CDR3: CASSRGDRGQETQYF
length: 14; D: TRBD1; J: TRBJ1-6; size: few; V: TRBV6-6; DNA: TGTGCCAGCATAGGGGACAGGGATTTTTCACCCCTCCACTTT; CDR3: CASIGDRDFSPLHF
length: 13; D: TRBD2; J: TRBJ2-5; size: -; V: TRBV6-6; DNA: TGTGCCAGCACCCGACTAGCGGGTGAGACCCAGTACTTC; CDR3: CASTRLAGETQYF
length: 14; D: TRBD1; J: TRBJ1-1; size: -; V: TRBV5-1; DNA: TGCGCCAGCAGCTCTACGACAGGGATCACTGAAGCTTTCTTT; CDR3: CASSSTTGITEAFF
length: 14; D: TRBD1; J: TRBJ1-4; size: few; V: TRBV6-1; DNA: TGTGCCAGCATCCGGGACAGGGGGCGCGAAAAACTGTTTTTT; CDR3: CASIRDRGREKLFF
length: 13; D: -; J: TRBJ1-1; size: -; V: TRBV6-1; DNA: TGTGCCAGCAGGGCCCACAGGGCCCGTGAAGCTTTCTTT; CDR3: CASRAHRAREAFF
length: 13; D: -; J: TRBJ1-5; size: -; V: TRBV5-6; DNA: TGTGCCAGCAGCTTGGGAGGGGATCAGCCCCAGCATTTT; CDR3: CASSLGGDQPQHF
length: 14; D: -; J: TRBJ2-2; size: -; V: TRBV5-6; DNA: TGTGCCAGCAGCTTGGGTTGGGGCACCGGGGAGCTGTTTTTT; CDR3: CASSLGWGTGELFF
length: 14; D: -; J: TRBJ2-5; size: -; V: TRBV27; DNA: TGTGCCAGCAGTTTAGGGGGTCTAGCAGAGACCCAGTACTTC; CDR3: CASSLGGLAETQYF
length: 13; D: -; J: TRBJ2-7; size: -; V: TRBV9; DNA: TGTGCCAGCAGCCCCCGTACGGGGTCGAAGCAGTACTTC; CDR3: CASSPRTGSKQYF
length: 13; D: -; J: TRBJ2-7; size: -; V: TRBV10-3; DNA: TGTGCCATCAGTGAGGGGAGGACCTACGAGCAGTACTTC; CDR3: CAISEGRTYEQYF
length: 15; D: -; J: TRBJ2-3; size: -; V: TRBV7-2; DNA: TGTGCCAGCAGCTTAGCGCCACTAGTCGGGGATACGCAGTATTTT; CDR3: CASSLAPLVGDTQYF
length: 16; D: -; J: TRBJ2-1; size: -; V: TRBV7-9; DNA: TGTGCCAGCAGCTTAGTAGGTGGGGGCCCTGAACCTTGCCTGTTCTTC; CDR3: CASSLVGGGPEPCLFF
length: 13; D: TRBD1; J: TRBJ1-2; size: -; V: TRBV6-1; DNA: TGTGCCAGCGCCGGGACAGGTCTCTATGGCTACACCTTC; CDR3: CASAGTGLYGYTF
length: 17; D: -; J: TRBJ1-2; size: -; V: TRBV12-2; DNA: TGTGCAAGTCGCTTGATAACCCCGGGACAGGGGTTGTGGGGCTACACCTTC; CDR3: CASRLITPGQGLWGYTF
length: 11; D: -; J: TRBJ2-2; size: -; V: TRBV6-1; DNA: TGTGCCAGCACGAACACCGGGGAGCTGTTTTTT; CDR3: CASTNTGELFF
length: 13; D: -; J: TRBJ1-1; size: -; V: TRBV9; DNA: TGTGCCAGCAGCGTAGATCTAAACACTGAAGCTTTCTTT; CDR3: CASSVDLNTEAFF
length: 16; D: -; J: TRBJ1-4; size: -; V: TRBV19; DNA: TGTGCCAGTAGAAGCGGGGACGCCGGTAGGAATGAAAAACTGTTTTTT; CDR3: CASRSGDAGRNEKLFF
length: 15; D: TRBD1; J: TRBJ1-6; size: -; V: TRBV5-1; DNA: TGCGCCAGCAGCTTGGCGGGGGACAGGGGATCACCCCTCCACTTT; CDR3: CASSLAGDRGSPLHF
length: 15; D: TRBD2; J: TRBJ2-1; size: -; V: TRBV30; DNA: TGTGCCTGGAGCAAGCTAGCGGGGGTAGCAAATGAGCAGTTCTTC; CDR3: CAWSKLAGVANEQFF
length: 12; D: -; J: TRBJ2-5; size: -; V: TRBV7-9; DNA: TGTGCCCGCTGGGGAACCACCGAGACCCAGTACTTC; CDR3: CARWGTTETQYF
length: 13; D: -; J: TRBJ1-2; size: -; V: TRBV2; DNA: TGTGCCAGCAGTTACAGGGCAACCTATGGCTACACCTTC; CDR3: CASSYRATYGYTF
length: 15; D: TRBD2; J: TRBJ2-3; size: -; V: TRBV6-1; DNA: TGTGCCAGCAGTGAATACGCGGGGGTCCGAGATACGCAGTATTTT; CDR3: CASSEYAGVRDTQYF
length: 19; D: -; J: TRBJ1-6; size: -; V: TRBV19; DNA: TGTGCCAGTAGTAAGGTGATGGTGACAGTTAGCTCCTATAATTCACCCCTCCACTTT; CDR3: CASSKVMVTVSSYNSPLHF
length: 12; D: -; J: TRBJ1-6; size: -; V: TRBV5-6; DNA: TGTGCCAGCAGCTTGGTCCATTCACCCCTCCACTTT; CDR3: CASSLVHSPLHF
length: 15; D: -; J: TRBJ2-5; size: once; V: TRBV6-1; DNA: TGTGCCAGCACGACCCGAGGACAGTCCTACGGGACCCAGTACTTC; CDR3: CASTTRGQSYGTQYF
length: 12; D: -; J: TRBJ2-6; size: -; V: TRBV7-6; DNA: TGTGCCAGCAGCTTAGGGCCCAGCGTCCTGACTTTC; CDR3: CASSLGPSVLTF
length: 18; D: -; J: TRBJ2-7; size: -; V: TRBV10-3; DNA: TGTGCCATCAGTGAGTCGGTACGGGGGAAAGGAGCCGTGTACGAGCAGTACTTC; CDR3: CAISESVRGKGAVYEQYF
length: 17; D: TRBD2; J: TRBJ2-1; size: -; V: TRBV5-1; DNA: TGCGCCAGCAGCCCCGGACTAGCGGGAAGCTCCTACAATGAGCAGTTCTTC; CDR3: CASSPGLAGSSYNEQFF
length: 12; D: -; J: TRBJ2-4; size: -; V: TRBV18; DNA: TGTGCCAGCTCACCACCGGGAAACATTCAGTACTTC; CDR3: CASSPPGNIQYF
length: 17; D: -; J: TRBJ1-5; size: -; V: TRBV9; DNA: TGTGCCAGCAGCGTAGACGAGGGCAGTTATAGCAATCAGCCCCAGCATTTT; CDR3: CASSVDEGSYSNQPQHF
length: 13; D: -; J: TRBJ2-7; size: -; V: TRBV2; DNA: TGTGCCACCTCATCCGGGACCCCATACGAGCAGTACTTC; CDR3: CATSSGTPYEQYF
length: 18; D: -; J: TRBJ2-2; size: -; V: TRBV13; DNA: TGTGCCAGCAGCACAGGGGGGGCCCTAAGAACGAACACCGGGGAGCTGTTTTTT; CDR3: CASSTGGALRTNTGELFF
length: 17; D: TRBD2; J: TRBJ2-2; size: -; V: TRBV11-2; DNA: TGTGCCAGCAGCCCCGGGACTAGCGGGGGGGCCGCCGGGGAGCTGTTTTTT; CDR3: CASSPGTSGGAAGELFF
length: 17; D: TRBD1; J: TRBJ2-7; size: -; V: TRBV10-1; DNA: TGCGCCAGCAGTCCACTACCTGACAGGGTGGGAAACAACGAGCAGTACTTC; CDR3: CASSPLPDRVGNNEQYF
length: 14; D: -; J: TRBJ1-5; size: -; V: TRBV2; DNA: TGTGCCAGCAGTGAAGTTCTGGGAAACCAGCCCCAGCATTTT; CDR3: CASSEVLGNQPQHF
length: 11; D: -; J: TRBJ2-3; size: -; V: TRBV6-5; DNA: TGTGCCAGCCGGTCGACAGATACGCAGTATTTT; CDR3: CASRSTDTQYF
length: 14; D: TRBD1; J: TRBJ1-4; size: -; V: TRBV9; DNA: TGTGCCAGCAGTCCCGGGACAGGTTATGAAAAACTGTTTTTT; CDR3: CASSPGTGYEKLFF
length: 13; D: -; J: TRBJ1-5; size: few; V: TRBV10-2; DNA: TGCGCCAGCTGTCCGGGAAACAATCAGCCCCAGCATTTT; CDR3: CASCPGNNQPQHF
length: 13; D: -; J: TRBJ1-2; size: once; V: TRBV23-1; DNA: TGCGCCAGCAGTCGGAACAGGCGCTATGGCTACACCTTC; CDR3: CASSRNRRYGYTF
length: 12; D: TRBD1; J: TRBJ2-5; size: -; V: TRBV15; DNA: TGTGCCACCAGCACAGGGGGCGAGACCCAGTACTTC; CDR3: CATSTGGETQYF
length: 14; D: -; J: TRBJ1-4; size: few; V: TRBV5-6; DNA: TGTGCCAGCAGCCTGGAGGGAGGGATACGAAAACTGTTTTTT; CDR3: CASSLEGGIRKLFF
length: 15; D: -; J: TRBJ2-3; size: few; V: TRBV27; DNA: TGTGCCAGCAGTTTACGTGGTCCGACCACAGATACGCAGTATTTT; CDR3: CASSLRGPTTDTQYF
length: 14; D: -; J: TRBJ2-1; size: -; V: TRBV7-9; DNA: TGTGCCAGCAGCTTAGCGGGATCCTACAATGAGCAGTTCTTC; CDR3: CASSLAGSYNEQFF
length: 11; D: -; J: TRBJ2-7; size: -; V: TRBV2; DNA: TGTGCCAGCAGACAGTCCTACGAGCAGTACTTC; CDR3: CASRQSYEQYF
length: 12; D: -; J: TRBJ2-7; size: -; V: TRBV2; DNA: TGTGCCAGCAGTGAATTCTCCTACGAGCAGTACTTC; CDR3: CASSEFSYEQYF
length: 13; D: TRBD1; J: TRBJ1-1; size: once; V: TRBV7-9; DNA: TGTGCCAGCAGCCCCAGGGGGCAGACTGAAGCTTTCTTT; CDR3: CASSPRGQTEAFF
length: 17; D: TRBD1; J: TRBJ1-5; size: -; V: TRBV7-9; DNA: TGTGCCAGCAGCTCAGCAAGGACAGGGATTTATGATCAGCCCCAGCATTTT; CDR3: CASSSARTGIYDQPQHF